The 21 T cell receptor beta chains given below trace back to one sample, sequenced in a study of shared clonotypes between healthy human individuals (dated by TCRdb to between 2020 and 2021). Library creation used the immunoSEQ multiplex PCR assay. Held by TCRdb, this immuneACCESS table contains in-frame sequences only and omits some clones. Under half of the omission traces to an unresolved V gene where checked; the cause of the rest is unknown. For this sample the table gives about 980,000 clones, of which more than 75% were detected only once. Together, the top ten hold approximately 1.5% of the sample. The material sequenced was memory CD4+ T cells sorted from blood. In the paper's terms, the cell subset or site label means: CD45RA-negative fraction. These receptors all stem from a man aged 18-30 years in good health.

The V call is TRBV28, the J call TRBJ1-6, with a weak D call TRBD1 (6 bases). Germline lookup yields CDR1 MDHEN and CDR2 SYDVKM. V was cut by 6 bases and J by 9 bases, with 12 bases left in between. The CDR3 loop spans 13 amino acids. The CDR3: CASRQGISSPLHF. Written as DNA, the CDR3 is TGTGCCAGCAGGCAGGGGATTAGTTCACCCCTCCACTTT.

The V gene is TRBV5-6, the J gene TRBJ2-5; either TRBD1 or TRBD2 may supply D (5 bases each). The CDR3 is made up of 17 amino acids. CDR1 and CDR2 (germline): SGHDT, YYEEEE. Trimming cost V 4 bases and J 0 bases, with 19 bases left between them. CDR3 sequence reads: CASSPGLKTAYQETQYF. In DNA form, the CDR3 reads TGTGCCAGCAGCCCGGGATTAAAGACAGCGTACCAAGAGACCCAGTACTTC.

V and J are TRBV10-1 and TRBJ2-5; no definite D call. Germline-derived CDR1 and CDR2 are WNHNN and SYGVQD (reference sequence). Trimming stripped 4 bases from V and 1 base from J, with 7 bases between. The CDR3 is 13 amino acids. The CDR3 is CASSGDFQETQYF. In nucleotides, the CDR3 is TGCGCCAGCAGTGGAGACTTCCAAGAGACCCAGTACTTC.

This sequence joins TRBV25-1 and TRBJ1-2, with TRBD1 as a possible D gene (5 bases). The V end was cut by 4 bases, the J end by 2 bases, with 11 bases between. CDR3 size: 14 residues. CDR1 is MGHDK, CDR2 SYGVNS, per germline. CDR3 sequence: CASSVRDANYGYTF. CDR3 bases: TGTGCCAGCAGTGTCCGGGACGCGAACTATGGCTACACCTTC.

V is TRBV11-3 and J is TRBJ2-2; D is unclear. Germline CDR1 SGHNT, CDR2 YENEEA. CDR3 length equals 14 residues. The ends were cut back, 5 bases at V and 4 bases at J, with 11 bases in the middle. CDR3 sequence reads: CASSPSTVTGELFF. Written as DNA, the CDR3 is TGTGCCAGCAGCCCTTCGACTGTCACCGGGGAGCTGTTTTTT.

The V and J genes are TRBV5-1 and TRBJ2-4; 8 bases map to TRBD1. The length of the CDR3 is 16 residues. Trimming cost V 4 bases and J 3 bases; bases outside gene matches: 9. CDR1 is SGHRS and CDR2 is YFSETQ in the germline V gene. The CDR3 sequence is CASSVPQGTGKNIQYF. For the CDR3, the DNA is TGCGCCAGCAGCGTACCACAGGGGACAGGCAAAAACATTCAGTACTTC. Together with reference TRBV5-1 and TRBJ2-4, the CDR3 gives the full variable domain: KAGVTQTPRYLIKTRGQQVTLSCSPISGHRSVSWYQQTPGQGLQFLFEYFSETQRNKGNFPGRFSGRQFSNSRSEMNVSTLELGDSALYLCASSVPQGTGKNIQYFGAGTRLSVL.

This clone was recorded a few times. This chain joins TRBV7-9 and TRBJ1-1, with D tentatively TRBD1 (5 bases). Looked up from germline, CDR1 is SEHNR and CDR2 is FQNEAQ (reference sequence). V lost 1 base and J lost 8, with 14 bases in between. This CDR3 contains 14 residues. The CDR3, as DNA: TGTGCCAGCAGCTTAGGGGGGATGGCGGAGGAAGCTTTCTTT. Protein product: CASSLGGMAEEAFF.

The chain combines TRBV19 with TRBJ1-5; 11 bases match TRBD1. Unmatched junction bases numbered 10, after V lost 9 bases and J lost 0 bases. Germline CDR1 LNHDA, CDR2 SQIVND (reference sequence). The CDR3 has 17 residues. CDR3 sequence reads: CASDPGTGGTSNQPQHF. The CDR3 nucleotides read TGTGCCAGCGATCCCGGGACAGGGGGAACTAGCAATCAGCCCCAGCATTTT.

In its sample, this clone was seen once. The chain couples TRBV5-6 to TRBJ2-1, with a possible D match to TRBD2 (6 bases). V gave up 3 bases and J gave up 0 bases, with 16 bases separating them. The germline V gene has CDR1 SGHDT and CDR2 YYEEEE. The CDR3 is made up of 17 amino acids. The CDR3 bases are TGTGCCAGCAGCTCTTCCTCTAGCGCAAGCTCCTACAATGAGCAGTTCTTC. Protein: CASSSSSSASSYNEQFF.

V usage is TRBV5-6 and J usage is TRBJ2-3, with TRBD2 identical over 10 bases. Trimming removed 0 bases from V and 5 bases from J; junction bases left unmatched: 6. The CDR3 consists of 16 residues. Germline V gives CDR1 SGHDT, CDR2 YYEEEE. Written as DNA, the CDR3 is TGTGCCAGCAGCTTGGGGCTAGCGGGGGTCGTAGATACGCAGTATTTT. This translates into CASSLGLAGVVDTQYF.

CDR3 region: CASREDLTNEKLFF. DNA of the CDR3: TGTGCCAGCCGGGAGGATTTAACTAATGAAAAACTGTTTTTT. The V and J genes are TRBV6-1 and TRBJ1-4; D gene ambiguous. The germline V gene has CDR1 MNHNS and CDR2 SASEGT. V was cut by 8 bases and J by 1 base, with 11 bases left in between. The CDR3 runs to 14 residues.

The rearrangement joins TRBV10-3 to TRBJ2-5; tentatively, D is TRBD2 (6 bases). This CDR3 spans 15 amino acids. Trimming took 3 bases from V and 2 from J, leaving 13 bases between them. Germline V CDR1 and CDR2: ENHRY, SYGVKD. CDR3 protein: CAISEGGGGQETQYF. CDR3 bases: TGTGCCATCAGTGAAGGCGGTGGGGGGCAAGAGACCCAGTACTTC.

J is TRBJ2-7 and V is TRBV6-1; weak D call: TRBD2 (6 bases). The CDR3 totals 12 residues. Germline values: CDR1 MNHNS, CDR2 SASEGT. V was cut by 8 bases and J by 7 bases, with 15 bases left in between. The DNA of the CDR3 is TGTGCCAGCTCAGGACTACCTCGGGAGCAGTACTTC. Amino acids: CASSGLPREQYF.

V gene TRBV5-1 combines with J gene TRBJ2-3; the D gene is possibly TRBD2 (5 bases). Trimming shortened V by 4 bases and J by 5 bases, and 20 bases separated the two germline ends. Germline V gene lookup returns CDR1 SGHRS and CDR2 YFSETQ. The CDR3 sequence is 16 residues long. The CDR3 sequence: CASSDPRDVLGDTQYF. The CDR3 coding sequence is TGCGCCAGCAGCGACCCCCGGGATGTACTTGGAGATACGCAGTATTTT.

The rearrangement joins TRBV14 to TRBJ2-7, with TRBD2 as a possible D gene (6 bases). The CDR3 runs 15 residues. The V gene lost 4 bases and the J gene lost 3 bases, with 16 bases spanning the gap. Germline V CDR1 and CDR2: SGHDN, FVKESK. The CDR3 is CASSRRRVEVYEQYF. The CDR3 nucleotides are TGTGCCAGCAGCCGCCGGAGGGTGGAGGTCTACGAGCAGTACTTC. Supplemented by reference TRBV14 and TRBJ2-7, the full variable domain reads EAGVTQFPSHSVIEKGQTVTLRCDPISGHDNLYWYRRVMGKEIKFLLHFVKESKQDESGMPNNRFLAERTGGTYSTLKVQPAELEDSGVYFCASSRRRVEVYEQYFGPGTRLTVT.

The chain carries TRBV28 and TRBJ2-7, with 9 nucleotides matching TRBD2. Germline values: CDR1 MDHEN, CDR2 SYDVKM. This CDR3 is 16 amino acids long. The ends lost 7 bases at V and 4 bases at J; junction bases unmatched: 14. The CDR3, as DNA: TGTGCCAGCACCCCGGTGAGCGGGGGGAGTCTATACGAGCAGTACTTC. Its protein is CASTPVSGGSLYEQYF.

The chain joins TRBV5-1 to TRBJ2-7; the match to TRBD1 covers 7 bases. J was trimmed by 3 bases and V by 5 bases; bases with no gene match: 8. The V gene's germline CDR1 is SGHRS and CDR2 YFSETQ. This CDR3 is 14 amino acids long. The CDR3 coding sequence is TGCGCCAGCAGAGGGACAGAGAACATCTACGAGCAGTACTTC. Translated: CASRGTENIYEQYF.

This clone was found a few times. V gene TRBV28 combines with J gene TRBJ1-1; possible D gene TRBD1, 5 bases. This CDR3 spans 14 amino acids. V was clipped by 5 bases and J by 2 bases, with 12 bases between them. Per the germline V gene, CDR1 is MDHEN and CDR2 is SYDVKM. CDR3 sequence (DNA): TGTGCCAGCAGTACCCCGGGGGGAAACACTGAAGCTTTCTTT. This gives the protein CASSTPGGNTEAFF.

This clone has just a few counts. This chain connects TRBV6-6 to TRBJ1-5, with D unclear. CDR1 and CDR2 (germline): MNHNY, SVGAGI (reference sequence). The CDR3 consists of 16 residues. Trimming cost V 7 bases and J 2 bases, with 18 bases left between them. CDR3 coding DNA: TGTGCCAGCACCCCGCGTGCGCAGGCGGGCAATCAGCCCCAGCATTTT. This encodes CASTPRAQAGNQPQHF.

The J gene is TRBJ2-1, the V gene TRBV11-1, with D possibly matching TRBD2 (6 bases). CDR1 is SGHAT and CDR2 is FQDESV in the germline V gene (reference sequence). V gave up 3 bases and J gave up 14 bases, with 14 bases separating them. The CDR3 covers 12 residues. CDR3 sequence: CASSFTARGKFF. As DNA, the CDR3 is TGTGCCAGCAGCTTCACAGCCCGGGGGAAGTTCTTC.

The chain has TRBV7-8 and TRBJ2-3; unclear D gene. V lost 3 bases, J lost 2 bases, and 6 bases lay in between. Germline lookup yields CDR1 SGHVS and CDR2 FQNEAQ. The CDR3 sequence is 13 residues long. Here the CDR3 DNA reads TGTGCCAGCAGCTTCCACAACACAGATACGCAGTATTTT. This codes for CASSFHNTDTQYF.